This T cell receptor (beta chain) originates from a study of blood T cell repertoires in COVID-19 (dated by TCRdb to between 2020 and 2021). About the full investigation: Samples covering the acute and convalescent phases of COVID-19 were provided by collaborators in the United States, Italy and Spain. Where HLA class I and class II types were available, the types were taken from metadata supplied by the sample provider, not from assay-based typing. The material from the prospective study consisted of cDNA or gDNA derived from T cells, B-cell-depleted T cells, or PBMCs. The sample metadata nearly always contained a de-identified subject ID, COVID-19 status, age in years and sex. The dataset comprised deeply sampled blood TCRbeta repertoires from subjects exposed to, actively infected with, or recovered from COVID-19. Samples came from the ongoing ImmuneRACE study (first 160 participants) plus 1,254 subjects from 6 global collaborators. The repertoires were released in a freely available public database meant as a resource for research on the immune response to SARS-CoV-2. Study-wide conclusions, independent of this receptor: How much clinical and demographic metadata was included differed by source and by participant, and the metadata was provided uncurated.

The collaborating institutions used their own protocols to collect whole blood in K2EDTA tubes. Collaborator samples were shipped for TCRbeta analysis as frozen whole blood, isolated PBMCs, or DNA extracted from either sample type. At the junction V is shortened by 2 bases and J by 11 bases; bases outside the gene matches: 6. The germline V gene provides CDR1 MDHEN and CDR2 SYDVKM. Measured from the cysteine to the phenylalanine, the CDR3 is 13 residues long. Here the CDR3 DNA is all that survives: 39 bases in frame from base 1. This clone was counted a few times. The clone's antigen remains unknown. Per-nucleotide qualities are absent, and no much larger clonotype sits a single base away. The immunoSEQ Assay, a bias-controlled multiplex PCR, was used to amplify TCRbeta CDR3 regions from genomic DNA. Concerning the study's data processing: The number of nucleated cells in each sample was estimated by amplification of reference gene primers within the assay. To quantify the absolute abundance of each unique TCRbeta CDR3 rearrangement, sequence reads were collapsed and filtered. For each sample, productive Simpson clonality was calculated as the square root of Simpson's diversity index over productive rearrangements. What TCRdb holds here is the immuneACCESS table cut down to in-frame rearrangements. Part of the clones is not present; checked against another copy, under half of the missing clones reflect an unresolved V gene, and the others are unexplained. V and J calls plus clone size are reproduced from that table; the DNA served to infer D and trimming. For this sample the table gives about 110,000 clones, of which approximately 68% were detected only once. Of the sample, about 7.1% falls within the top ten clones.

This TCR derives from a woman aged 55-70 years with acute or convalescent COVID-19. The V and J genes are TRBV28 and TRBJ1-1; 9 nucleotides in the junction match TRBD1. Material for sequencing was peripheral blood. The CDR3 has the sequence CASSLTGGSGAFF. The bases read TGTGCCAGCAGTTTAACAGGGGGCTCGGGGGCTTTCTTT.